A selection of T cell receptor beta chains follows, all from one sample in a study of T cells in localized non-small cell lung cancer. Some clones are missing from TCRdb's copy, which holds only in-frame ones; the method was immunoSEQ multiplex PCR. The top ten hold approximately 9% of the sample, which has some 850 clones, 35% to 45% seen once. Sample: normal lung tissue next to the tumor, taken before any cancer treatment. Every receptor here comes from a male donor aged 60 or older with stage II squamous cell lung carcinoma. CDR3s include the opening cysteine and the closing phenylalanine or tryptophan. Each record gives: D gene, J gene, clone size, V gene, CDR3 DNA, CDR3 protein. A D gene is named only where the DNA matches it firmly. A clone size is listed for some rows: how often the clone was seen (once, few, many), or a class if it is expanded.

>TRBD2|TRBJ2-5|NA|TRBV12-5
TGTGCTAGTCACCCCGGGGGGGAGACCCAGTACTTC
CASHPGGETQYF
>TRBD1|TRBJ1-2|NA|TRBV11-3
TGTGCCAGCAGCTTGGACAGGGGGGATCTTAACTATGGCTACACCTTC
CASSLDRGDLNYGYTF
>NA|TRBJ2-7|NA|TRBV19
TGTGCCAGTAGTAAGACCCTAGGACTATCCGACTCCTACGAGCAGTACTTC
CASSKTLGLSDSYEQYF
>TRBD2|TRBJ2-1|NA|TRBV6-8
TGTGCCAGCAGACGGCTAGCGGGCGACAATGAGCAGTTCTTC
CASRRLAGDNEQFF
>NA|TRBJ1-1|NA|TRBV28
TGTGCCAGCAGTTTGGGCCTGGAAGAAGCTTTCTTT
CASSLGLEEAFF
>NA|TRBJ2-3|NA|TRBV12-5
TGTGCTAGTGGTTTGGGGGATACGCAGTATTTT
CASGLGDTQYF
>TRBD1|TRBJ2-2|NA|TRBV19
TGTGCCAGTAGATGGACAGGGGACACCGGGGAGCTGTTTTTT
CASRWTGDTGELFF
>NA|TRBJ2-3|NA|TRBV10-3
TGTGCCATCAGTGAGTCGTTAGATACGCAGTATTTT
CAISESLDTQYF
>NA|TRBJ1-1|few|TRBV11-3
TGTGCCAGCAGCTTAGGCCATTTTGGGCTGAACACTGAAGCTTTCTTT
CASSLGHFGLNTEAFF
>NA|TRBJ2-7|few|TRBV11-3
TGTGCCAGCAGCTTGGAAGGAGGGTCCGCGAAAGAGCAGTACTTC
CASSLEGGSAKEQYF
>NA|TRBJ2-6|once|TRBV19
TGTGCCAGTAAGGCTGGCTCCGGGGCCAACGTCCTGACTTTC
CASKAGSGANVLTF
>TRBD1|TRBJ2-7|NA|TRBV6-8
TGTGCCAGCAGTAAGGGACAGGGGGCTGGCGAGCAGTACTTC
CASSKGQGAGEQYF
>NA|TRBJ1-2|NA|TRBV6-8
TGTGCCAGCAGTCCTCGGGGGGATAGAAGCTACACCTTC
CASSPRGDRSYTF
>TRBD2|TRBJ2-1|NA|TRBV19
TGTGCCAGTAGCCCTGGTTGGACTAGCGGGAATAATGAGCAGTTCTTC
CASSPGWTSGNNEQFF
>NA|TRBJ2-3|few|TRBV29-1
TGCAGCGCAGCAGGGGTCCTAAATACGCAGTATTTT
CSAAGVLNTQYF
>TRBD1|TRBJ2-1|NA|TRBV28
TGTGCCAGCAGTTTGGCGCTAACAGGGGTCATGGGGGTGGAGGCCTACAATGAGCAGTTCTTC
CASSLALTGVMGVEAYNEQFF
>NA|TRBJ2-1|few|TRBV9
TGTGCCAGCAGCGTAGAGGTCTCCAACCACAATGAGCAGTTCTTC
CASSVEVSNHNEQFF
>NA|TRBJ2-1|medium-sized|TRBV6-8
TGTGCCATCAGGGGCGAAGACACCAAATACTTCAATGAGCAGTTCTTC
CAIRGEDTKYFNEQFF
>TRBD2|TRBJ2-2|NA|TRBV6-8
TGTGCCAGCAGAACTACGCCGAGACACTTGGGACTAGCGGGAGTTTATTCCGGGGAGCTGTTTTTT
CASRTTPRHLGLAGVYSGELFF
>NA|TRBJ1-1|NA|TRBV28
TGTGCCAGCAGGGGGTGGAACACTGAAGCTTTCTTT
CASRGWNTEAFF
>NA|TRBJ1-3|large|TRBV7-2
TGTGCCAGTAGGGGGGAAAATGAAAACACCATATATTTT
CASRGENENTIYF
>TRBD1|TRBJ2-7|NA|TRBV19
TGTGCCAGTAGTAAGACAGGGGAGAACGAGCAGTACTTC
CASSKTGENEQYF
>TRBD1|TRBJ2-7|NA|TRBV28
TGTGCCAGCAGTTCCCCGGTGCCAACAGGGGGCCGTTCCTACGAGCAGTACTTC
CASSSPVPTGGRSYEQYF
>NA|TRBJ2-5|NA|TRBV9
TGTGCATCCGGGCAGAGGCAAGAGACCCAGTACTTC
CASGQRQETQYF
>NA|TRBJ2-1|NA|TRBV5-1
TGCGCCAGCAGCTTGGGGGGGAGTACCTACAATGAGCAGTTCTTC
CASSLGGSTYNEQFF
>NA|TRBJ2-7|medium-sized|TRBV11-3
TGTGCCAGCAGCTTTAGAAGACCACCCTACGAGCAGTACTTC
CASSFRRPPYEQYF
>TRBD2|TRBJ2-5|NA|TRBV28
TGTGCCAGCCAATCCACTAGCGGGGAAGGCCTGGAGACCCAGTACTTC
CASQSTSGEGLETQYF
>NA|TRBJ2-6|few|TRBV6-7
TGTGCCAGCAGTGTTACAGGGACAGGGGCCAACGTCCTGACTTTC
CASSVTGTGANVLTF